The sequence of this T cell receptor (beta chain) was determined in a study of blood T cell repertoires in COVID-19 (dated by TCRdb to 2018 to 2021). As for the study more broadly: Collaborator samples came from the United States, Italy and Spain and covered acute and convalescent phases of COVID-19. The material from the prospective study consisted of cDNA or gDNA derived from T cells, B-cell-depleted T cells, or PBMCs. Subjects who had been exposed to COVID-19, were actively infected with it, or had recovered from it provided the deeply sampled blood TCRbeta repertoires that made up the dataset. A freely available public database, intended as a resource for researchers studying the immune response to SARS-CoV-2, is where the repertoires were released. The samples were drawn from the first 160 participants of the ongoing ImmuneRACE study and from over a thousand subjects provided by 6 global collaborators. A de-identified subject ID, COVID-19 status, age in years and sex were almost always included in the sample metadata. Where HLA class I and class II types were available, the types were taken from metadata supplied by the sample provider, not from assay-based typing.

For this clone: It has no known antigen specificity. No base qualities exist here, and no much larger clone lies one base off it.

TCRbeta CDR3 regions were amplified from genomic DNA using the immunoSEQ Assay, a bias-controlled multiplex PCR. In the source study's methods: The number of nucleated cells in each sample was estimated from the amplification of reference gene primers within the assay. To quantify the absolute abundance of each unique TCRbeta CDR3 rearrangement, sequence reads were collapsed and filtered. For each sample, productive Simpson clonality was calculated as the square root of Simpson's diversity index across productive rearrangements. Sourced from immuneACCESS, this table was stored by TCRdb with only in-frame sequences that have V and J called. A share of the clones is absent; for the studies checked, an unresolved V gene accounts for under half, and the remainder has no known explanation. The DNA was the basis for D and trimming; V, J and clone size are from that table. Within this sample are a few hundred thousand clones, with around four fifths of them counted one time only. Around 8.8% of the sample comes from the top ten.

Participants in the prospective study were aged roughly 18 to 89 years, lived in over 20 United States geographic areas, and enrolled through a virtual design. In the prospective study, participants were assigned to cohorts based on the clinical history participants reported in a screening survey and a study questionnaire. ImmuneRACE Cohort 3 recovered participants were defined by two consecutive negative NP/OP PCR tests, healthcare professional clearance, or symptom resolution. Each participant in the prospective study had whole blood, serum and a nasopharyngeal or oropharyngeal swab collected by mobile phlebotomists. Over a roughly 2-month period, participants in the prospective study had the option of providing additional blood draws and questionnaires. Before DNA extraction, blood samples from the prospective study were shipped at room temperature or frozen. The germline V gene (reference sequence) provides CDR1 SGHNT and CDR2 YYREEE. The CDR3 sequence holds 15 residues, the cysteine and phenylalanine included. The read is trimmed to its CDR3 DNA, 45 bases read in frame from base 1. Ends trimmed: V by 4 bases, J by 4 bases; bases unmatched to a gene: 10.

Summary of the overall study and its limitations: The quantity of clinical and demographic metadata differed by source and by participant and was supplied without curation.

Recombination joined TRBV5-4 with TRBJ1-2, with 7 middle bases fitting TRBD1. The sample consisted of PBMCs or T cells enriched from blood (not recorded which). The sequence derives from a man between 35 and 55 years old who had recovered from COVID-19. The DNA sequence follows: TGTGCCAGCAGCCCGGGGACAGAGTCCTTCTATGGCTACACCTTC. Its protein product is CASSPGTESFYGYTF.